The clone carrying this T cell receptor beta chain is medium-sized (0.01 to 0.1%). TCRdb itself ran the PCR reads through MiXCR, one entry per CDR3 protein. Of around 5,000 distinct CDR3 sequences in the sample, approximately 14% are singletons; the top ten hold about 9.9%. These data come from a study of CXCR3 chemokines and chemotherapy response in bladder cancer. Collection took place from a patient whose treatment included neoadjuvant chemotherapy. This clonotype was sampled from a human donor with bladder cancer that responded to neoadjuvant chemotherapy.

The CDR3 DNA sequence: TGTGCCAGCAGCTTAGAGGGGGTAGGGCAGCCCCAGCATTTT. Translation gives CASSLEGVGQPQHF. The chain has TRBV7-2 and TRBJ1-5; a weak D match, TRBD1 (6 bases). Germline CDR1 reads SGHTA; CDR2 reads FQGNSA. The CDR3 is 14 residues long. The V end lost 1 base, the J end lost 7 bases, and 11 bases lay between the germline ends.